The 12 T cell receptor beta chains below were found in one sample sequenced in a study of blood T cell repertoires in COVID-19 (dated by TCRdb to 2020 to 2022). The receptor library was made with the immunoSEQ multiplex PCR assay. TCRdb limited this immuneACCESS table to in-frame rearrangements with V and J called. A share of clones is missing; checked studies link under half to unresolved V genes, and the rest is unexplained. Here the sample has 250,000 to 300,000 clones; 85% to 90% occur a single time. The top ten constitute just under 6.5% of the sample. Sequences were obtained from peripheral blood. The origin of the receptors is a woman aged 50 to 60 with COVID-19, enrolled during active disease.

The CDR3 DNA reads as TGTGCCAGTAGAGACAGGGGGCATGCGAACACTGAAGCTTTCTTT. Protein sequence: CASRDRGHANTEAFF. The gene calls are TRBV19 and TRBJ1-1, with 10 positions matching TRBD1. Per the germline V gene, CDR1 is LNHDA and CDR2 is SQIVND (reference sequence). V was pared by 6 bases and J by 1 base, with 5 bases of the junction left unmatched. The CDR3 spans 15 residues.

This chain uses TRBV29-1 with TRBJ1-4; 7 bases are shared with TRBD1. The CDR3 spans 12 residues. Germline V gives CDR1 SQVTM, CDR2 ANQGSEA. The V and J ends lost 3 bases and 7 bases, in that order; junction bases with no gene match: 2. The DNA of the CDR3 is TGCAGCGTTGACAGGGGGTCTGAAAAACTGTTTTTT. Translated: CSVDRGSEKLFF.

This clone occurred once. The rearrangement uses TRBV30 and TRBJ1-1; tentative D call: TRBD1 (6 bases). Per germline, CDR1 GTSNPN and CDR2 SVGIG (reference sequence). This CDR3 has 13 amino acids. Trimming took 8 bases from V and 1 from J, leaving 14 bases between them. Written as DNA, the CDR3 is TGTGCCGGAAACCGCAGGGGGAACACTGAAGCTTTCTTT. As protein: CAGNRRGNTEAFF.

This rearrangement joins TRBV25-1 to TRBJ2-1, with TRBD1 identical over 11 bases. The V segment lost 3 bases and the J segment 6 bases; nucleotides outside the gene matches: 4. Per germline, CDR1 MGHDK and CDR2 SYGVNS. CDR3 length: 15 amino acids. The CDR3 nucleotides read TGTGCCAGCAGTGAGCCCGGGACAGGGGGCAATGAGCAGTTCTTC. The encoded protein is CASSEPGTGGNEQFF.

The rearrangement joins TRBV5-1 to TRBJ1-4; D is unresolved. The CDR3 is 14 residues long. Trimming took off 7 bases at V and 3 bases at J, with 13 bases between the two ends. CDR1 is SGHRS, CDR2 YFSETQ, per germline. The CDR3 DNA follows: TGCGCCAGCCGCGCGGGCCCTTCTAATGAAAAACTGTTTTTT. It is translated as CASRAGPSNEKLFF.

The chain has TRBV2 and TRBJ2-1; TRBD2 aligns across 9 bases. The trim removed 6 bases at V and 1 base at J, leaving 4 bases unmatched. The CDR3 totals 15 residues. CDR1 and CDR2 from the germline V gene are SNHLY and FYNNEI. For the CDR3, the DNA is TGTGCCAGCAGGAGTAGCGGGAGATCCTACAATGAGCAGTTCTTC. Translated, it gives CASRSSGRSYNEQFF.

The rearrangement joins TRBV5-1 to TRBJ2-1; TRBD2 aligns across 9 bases. There are 16 residues in the CDR3. With V trimmed by 0 bases and J by 5 bases, 6 bases remained unmatched. Germline V lookup: CDR1 SGHRS, CDR2 YFSETQ. The CDR3 region is CASSLAQREVNNEQFF. Written as DNA, the CDR3 is TGCGCCAGCAGCTTGGCACAGCGGGAGGTTAACAATGAGCAGTTCTTC. Based on the CDR3 plus reference TRBV5-1 and TRBJ2-1, the full variable domain is KAGVTQTPRYLIKTRGQQVTLSCSPISGHRSVSWYQQTPGQGLQFLFEYFSETQRNKGNFPGRFSGRQFSNSRSEMNVSTLELGDSALYLCASSLAQREVNNEQFFGPGTRLTVL.

This chain connects TRBV10-3 to TRBJ2-3, with TRBD1 identical over 10 bases. CDR1 and CDR2 from the germline V gene are ENHRY and SYGVKD. With V trimmed by 7 bases and J by 2 bases, 6 bases remained unmatched. The CDR3 length is 15 residues. CDR3 bases: TGTGCCATCAATACCGGGACAGGGGTCACAGATACGCAGTATTTT. Translation: CAINTGTGVTDTQYF.

The V and J genes are TRBV4-1 and TRBJ2-1, with TRBD2 matching over 8 bases. Germline assignment: CDR1 MGHRA and CDR2 YSYEKL. V was pared by 4 bases and J by 2 bases, with 13 bases of the junction left unmatched. The length of the CDR3 is 18 residues. The CDR3 loop is CASSRTTGLAGTYNEQFF. CDR3 bases: TGCGCCAGCAGCCGGACGACTGGGCTAGCGGGCACCTACAATGAGCAGTTCTTC.

V and J are TRBV7-8 and TRBJ1-2; tentative D call: TRBD1 (5 bases). The CDR3 covers 15 residues. The germline V gene encodes CDR1 SGHVS and CDR2 FQNEAQ. Between the trimmed V and J ends, which lost 4 bases and 9 bases, there was a span of 21 bases. This chain's CDR3 is CASSSWTNQGSSYTF. CDR3 DNA: TGTGCCAGCAGCTCCTGGACCAATCAGGGAAGCAGCTACACCTTC.

The chain links TRBV4-2 to TRBJ2-1; the match to TRBD2 covers 8 bases. J lost 0 bases, V lost 3 bases, and 4 bases had no gene match. Germline CDR1 reads LGHNA; CDR2 reads YNFKEQ. The CDR3 sequence is 16 residues long. The CDR3 sequence: CASSHSGTSSYNEQFF. In DNA form, the CDR3 reads TGTGCCAGCAGCCACTCCGGGACTAGCTCCTACAATGAGCAGTTCTTC.

V and J are TRBV6-4 and TRBJ2-1; 9 bases align to TRBD1. Germline CDR1 reads MRHNA; CDR2 reads SNTAGT. The CDR3 length is 12 residues. J gave up 15 bases and V 2 bases, and 5 bases lay outside the gene matches. The DNA for the CDR3 is TGTGCCAGCAGTGACCGGGACAGGGCTTGGTTCTTC. It specifies CASSDRDRAWFF.